This T cell receptor beta chain was found in a study of vaccination effects on CD4 cells after COVID-19. For this clone: Its antigen is undetermined.

V was trimmed by 1 base and J by 5 bases, leaving 12 bases between them. The CDR3 extends over 16 amino acids. Germline assignment: CDR1 LGHNA and CDR2 YNFKEQ. Clones were read by immunoSEQ multiplex PCR, and TCRdb kept only the in-frame ones, dropping some. The sample records roughly 63,000 clones, 60% to 80% being singletons. Expansion of antigen-specific CD4+ T cells with viral peptide pools was carried out by the ViraFEST assay before sequencing. Subsequent to 10 days of culture, CD4+ T cells were isolated. Two-dose BNT162b2 or mRNA-1273 vaccination was given to participants. The chain joins TRBV4-2 to TRBJ1-6; weak D call: TRBD1 (6 bases). This clonotype originated in a human donor who received a COVID-19 vaccine. Here the sequenced sample was CD4+ T cells from PBMCs cultured with HCoV-OC43 spike peptides, taken after COVID-19 vaccination. Subset described: HCoV-OC43 spike overlapping peptide pool stimulation. The CDR3 DNA reads TGTGCCAGCAGCCAAGTTCTCAGGGGAAATAATTCACCCCTCCACTTT. Its translation is CASSQVLRGNNSPLHF.